This T cell receptor (beta chain) was observed in a study of blood T cells in healthy people across ages. Findings of the study overall: PBMCs that were unsorted prevented a conclusive naive versus antigen-experienced comparison.

Combining a sample-barcoded 5' primer with a J-beta primer mix, a second PCR ran for roughly 7 to 11 cycles. The authors tagged each cDNA molecule using a template-switch adaptor with 12 random nucleotides. TCRdb ran MiXCR on the 5' RACE reads and lists one entry per CDR3 protein. The data hold around 710,000 distinct CDR3 sequences, with roughly two fifths observed a single time. Total RNA extracted from each sample amounted to at least 6 micrograms. CDR1 is SGHTA and CDR2 is FQGNSA in the germline V gene. The CDR3 has 14 amino acids. This clonotype turned up a few times. Antigen specificity is unknown. At one end, the junction sequence differs from germline, possibly due to a read error.

This TCR was sampled from an older woman in good health. The specimen was blood. The J gene is TRBJ2-7, the V gene TRBV7-2, with 8 bases identical to TRBD2. CDR3 DNA sequence: TGTGCCAGCAACTTAGCGGGACCTCTCTACGAGCAGTACTTC. Protein: CASNLAGPLYEQYF.